In its sample, the clone carrying this T cell receptor (beta chain) was seen once. Original methodology: Researchers report that nucleated cell counts were estimated from reference gene primer amplification. Clones were sequenced by immunoSEQ multiplex PCR, and TCRdb holds only the in-frame ones, with some missing. From that table come the V and J calls and clone size; the DNA was used to work out D and trimming. The table shows about 120,000 clones, with over 60% occurring only once. The data were obtained in a study of blood T cell repertoires in COVID-19. At the level of the study: From the United States, Italy and Spain came samples of acute and convalescent COVID-19.

The CDR3 spans 10 residues. Germline CDR1 is GTSNPN and CDR2 is SVGIG (reference sequence). The V end lost 4 bases, the J end lost 10 bases, and 10 bases lay between the germline ends. The TCR originated in a middle-aged man with active or convalescent COVID-19. The chain recombines TRBV30 with TRBJ1-2; D is perhaps TRBD1 (5 bases). The sample comprised peripheral blood. The CDR3 DNA reads as TGTGCCTGGAAGAAGGGGTCCTACACCTTC. Protein: CAWKKGSYTF.